These T cell receptor beta chains were read from a single sample in a study of blood T cells in healthy people across ages. TCRdb reanalysed the 5' RACE reads using MiXCR and keeps one entry per CDR3 protein. The table includes about 730,000 distinct CDR3 sequences, roughly 45% detected once. Sequencing input: blood. The receptors here all came from an older woman in good health. The CDR3 runs from the conserved cysteine through the conserved F or W. D genes are given only for firm matches. Only some rows state a clone size, as once, few, many or a class for expanded clones.

v_call: TRBV11-2
d_call: -
clone_size: -
j_call: TRBJ2-5
cdr3_length: 16
cdr3_aa: CASSLEFLGGKETQYF
cdr3_nt: TGTGCCAGCAGCTTAGAATTTTTGGGTGGGAAAGAGACCCAGTACTTC

v_call: TRBV29-1
d_call: -
clone_size: few
j_call: TRBJ2-7
cdr3_length: 11
cdr3_aa: CSGSGYGEQYF
cdr3_nt: TGCAGCGGATCTGGCTATGGCGAGCAGTACTTC

v_call: TRBV6-1
d_call: -
clone_size: -
j_call: TRBJ1-5
cdr3_length: 13
cdr3_aa: CASSGRPNQPQHF
cdr3_nt: TGTGCCAGCAGCGGGCGGCCCAATCAGCCCCAGCATTTT

v_call: TRBV6-6
d_call: -
clone_size: -
j_call: TRBJ2-1
cdr3_length: 14
cdr3_aa: CASRDDISYNEQFF
cdr3_nt: TGTGCCAGCAGGGACGACATCTCCTACAATGAGCAGTTCTTC

v_call: TRBV7-3
d_call: TRBD2
clone_size: -
j_call: TRBJ2-5
cdr3_length: 16
cdr3_aa: CASSPSGLASSRTQYF
cdr3_nt: TGTGCCAGCAGCCCATCGGGACTAGCGTCCTCAAGAACCCAGTACTTC

v_call: TRBV18
d_call: TRBD1
clone_size: -
j_call: TRBJ2-7
cdr3_length: 14
cdr3_aa: CASSLLTGDYEQYF
cdr3_nt: TGTGCCAGCTCACTGTTGACAGGGGACTACGAGCAGTACTTC

v_call: TRBV10-3
d_call: -
clone_size: few
j_call: TRBJ2-3
cdr3_length: 13
cdr3_aa: CAISDGGSDTQYF
cdr3_nt: TGTGCCATCAGTGACGGGGGCTCAGATACGCAGTATTTT

v_call: TRBV9
d_call: TRBD2
clone_size: many
j_call: TRBJ2-7
cdr3_length: 14
cdr3_aa: CASSVSGTSYEQYF
cdr3_nt: TGTGCCAGCAGTGTATCCGGGACTAGCTACGAGCAGTACTTC

v_call: TRBV7-3
d_call: TRBD2
clone_size: many
j_call: TRBJ2-3
cdr3_length: 14
cdr3_aa: CASSWGGLADTQYF
cdr3_nt: TGTGCCAGCAGCTGGGGGGGACTAGCGGATACGCAGTATTTT

v_call: TRBV20-1
d_call: TRBD2
clone_size: -
j_call: TRBJ2-3
cdr3_length: 16
cdr3_aa: CSASEVTSGFTDTQYF
cdr3_nt: TGCAGTGCTAGTGAGGTTACTAGCGGATTCACAGATACGCAGTATTTT

v_call: TRBV28
d_call: -
clone_size: few
j_call: TRBJ1-2
cdr3_length: 15
cdr3_aa: CASTPGGRANYGYTF
cdr3_nt: TGTGCCAGCACCCCCGGGGGGAGAGCTAACTATGGCTACACCTTC

v_call: TRBV27
d_call: -
clone_size: -
j_call: TRBJ2-7
cdr3_length: 13
cdr3_aa: CASSFSLGVEQYF
cdr3_nt: TGTGCCAGCAGTTTCTCCCTCGGGGTCGAGCAGTACTTC